This TCR beta chain was obtained from a study of blood T cells in healthy people across ages (dated by TCRdb to the mid-2010s). Context from the whole study: In model experiments, template switching captured about one uniquely barcoded TCR beta cDNA molecule for every two T cells. The study measured age-related changes in TCR beta repertoire diversity using deep sequencing normalized with unique cDNA molecular identifiers. Four age groups were formed from the donors: young (average about 17 years), middle-aged (around 37), aged (around 62) and long-lived (82). To avoid experimental bias, donors of different ages were distributed randomly across sequencing lanes. For two donors (one aged 18 to 29 and one aged 80 or older), the study analyzed two additional independent replicas of 1 million unique cDNA reads from the same blood draw.

General findings and caveats noted by the study authors: Observed TCR beta diversity correlated strongly with the percentage of naive T cells measured by flow cytometry. Because profiling used bulk unsorted PBMCs, naive and antigen-experienced compartments could not be compared conclusively. Observed TCR beta diversity per million T cells fell roughly linearly with age, and a significant reduction was already apparent by age around 44. Because donor CMV infection status was unknown, age-related changes in expanded clonotypes were potentially confounded. Estimates of total diversity from one million sequenced T cells were regarded as lower bounds and underestimates. Compared with the aged group, the long-lived group had more naive CD4+ T cells, fewer expanded clones and increased TCR diversity, suggesting age selection.

In this sample, this clonotype turned up a few times. Its specific antigen is unknown. No much larger clone is present one base from it, and per-base qualities are unavailable. The receptor library was made with 5' RACE. TCRdb shows the sequencer as Illumina HiSeq 2500. A second about 7 to 12 cycle PCR used a sample-barcoded 5' primer and a J-beta primer mix. A unique molecular identifier was introduced onto each TCR beta cDNA molecule by a template-switch 5' adaptor carrying 12 random nucleotides. Each sample yielded at least 2.5 million CDR3-containing paired-end reads. First-strand cDNA was synthesized from all RNA with the Mint cDNA synthesis kit, primed by a TRBC-specific oligonucleotide. Following uracil-DNA glycosylase treatment, a first 18-cycle PCR with universal primers M1SS and BC2_uni_R was performed on all cDNA. The published analysis was carried out like this. Each sample was normalized by randomly selecting 1 million high-quality reads, each carrying a distinct molecular identifier. Reads sharing molecular identifiers were discarded rather than binned into consensus sequences. MiTCR, with a Q25 quality threshold and the strictest error-elimination algorithm, was used for CDR3 identification, clonotype clustering and error correction. A nonparametric unseen species model with Euler transformation was used to estimate lower-bound total TCR beta diversity. TCRdb redid the processing of the public reads, applying fastp at Q25 and MiXCR, and retained in-frame beta chains. Rows are combined by CDR3 protein, so each entry shows the most common genes and DNA. None of the V and J calls come from the authors' own analysis; TCRdb made them. The sample has about a million distinct CDR3 sequences on record, approximately 50% of them singletons. Of the sample, 20% to 25% falls within the top ten clones.

Donors were 39 systemically healthy Caucasian individuals from Russia aged roughly 6 to 90 years. Around 10 milliliters of peripheral blood were drawn from each donor into EDTA-treated Vacutainer tubes. Ficoll-Paque density-gradient centrifugation was used to isolate PBMCs, with at least 7 million per sample. Total RNA was extracted from PBMCs with Trizol reagent, with at least 6 micrograms obtained per sample. The percentages of naive CD45RAhigh/CD27high T cells were determined by flow cytometry on a PBMC aliquot from every donor. The CDR3 numbers 15 residues from cysteine through phenylalanine. Only the CDR3 DNA is retained, 45 bases long and in frame from the first base. V lost 3 bases and J lost 0 bases, and the count of bases not matched to a germline gene is 1. According to the germline V gene (reference sequence), CDR1 reads DFQATT and CDR2 reads SNEGSKA.

Sequencing was performed on blood. The chain was built from TRBV20-1 and TRBJ2-3; 12 nucleotides in the junction match TRBD2. The TCR originated in a woman between 55 and 75 years old in good health. In nucleotides, the sequence is TGCAGTGCTAGGGGACTAGCGGGTAGCACAGATACGCAGTATTTT. This sequence encodes CSARGLAGSTDTQYF.